These 6 T cell receptor beta chains were all obtained from the same sample, sequenced in a study of OX40 agonist ivuxolimab in advanced cancers. Here immunoSEQ multiplex PCR was the method, and the copy in TCRdb shows in-frame clones only, minus some. The sample has around 78,000 clones, 65% to 85% seen once. The material was CD4+ or CD8+ T cells sorted from blood, obtained in a trial of the OX40 agonist ivuxolimab. These receptors all come from an adult with an advanced solid tumor such as melanoma, head and neck, liver or kidney cancer.

The V gene is TRBV27, the J gene TRBJ2-5; perhaps TRBD2 as D (6 bases). This CDR3 has 13 amino acids. The V gene lost 5 bases and the J gene lost 9 bases, with 16 bases spanning the gap. CDR1 is MNHEY and CDR2 is SMNVEV in the germline V gene (reference sequence). The CDR3 sequence is CASSPQPGEAQYF. Written as DNA, the CDR3 is TGTGCCAGCAGTCCTCAGCCCGGGGAGGCCCAGTACTTC.

The V gene is TRBV18, the J gene TRBJ2-1; TRBD2 agrees at 13 bases. Germline V gene sequence: CDR1 KGHSH, CDR2 LQKENI. With 6 bases clipped from V and 8 bases from J, the junction kept 7 bases outside the gene matches. The CDR3 length is 15 residues. CDR3 bases: TGTGCCAGCTCCCCCGGGACTAGCGGGAACGATGAGCAGTTCTTC. This encodes CASSPGTSGNDEQFF.

The CDR3 DNA is TGCAGCGTTGAGGAGCCCTATCACACCGGGGAGCTGTTTTTT. It encodes CSVEEPYHTGELFF. The chain combines TRBV29-1 with TRBJ2-2; D gene unclear. The V gene lost 3 bases and the J gene lost 3 bases, with 11 bases spanning the gap. The CDR3 runs to 14 residues. In germline, CDR1 is SQVTM, CDR2 ANQGSEA.

J is TRBJ2-7 and V is TRBV6-5; tentatively, D is TRBD1 (6 bases). CDR3 size: 13 residues. Per germline, CDR1 MNHEY and CDR2 SVGAGI. Trimming stripped 5 bases from V and 8 bases from J, with 16 bases between. The CDR3 nucleotides read TGTGCCAGCAGTGCTGCGTCAGGGGCGCAGCAGTACTTC. It encodes CASSAASGAQQYF.

J is TRBJ1-1 and V is TRBV6-5, with a tentative D call TRBD1 (5 bases). This CDR3 contains 15 residues. Germline V lookup: CDR1 MNHEY, CDR2 SVGAGI. V was pared by 6 bases and J by 8 bases, with 22 bases between. The CDR3 DNA follows: TGTGCCAGCAGGGGGGGTCCGGGGGTTCTAGGCGAAGCTTTCTTT. Residues: CASRGGPGVLGEAFF.

By frequency in the sample, this clone is medium-sized (0.01 to 0.1%). This rearrangement joins TRBV7-3 to TRBJ2-7, with a weak D call TRBD2 (5 bases). V lost 0 bases to trimming and J lost 2 bases, with 11 bases between them. In germline, CDR1 is SGHTA, CDR2 FQGTGA. The CDR3 extends over 15 amino acids. Here the CDR3 reads CASSLTRAAPYEQYF. CDR3 coding DNA: TGTGCCAGCAGCTTAACGCGGGCAGCTCCCTACGAGCAGTACTTC.